This is a list of T cell receptor beta chains from one sample in a study of OX40 agonist ivuxolimab in advanced cancers. TCRdb's copy holds only in-frame clones and misses some; the assay was immunoSEQ multiplex PCR. Found here are about 76,000 clones, 80% to 90% of them singletons; the top ten hold roughly 6%. The sequences come from CD4+ or CD8+ T cells sorted from blood, collected in a trial of the OX40 agonist ivuxolimab. These receptors were taken from an adult with an advanced solid tumor such as melanoma, head and neck, liver or kidney cancer. Each CDR3 is given with its conserved first and last residue. The order of the fields is D gene, V gene, J gene, clone size, CDR3 protein, CDR3 DNA. A D gene is named only where the DNA matches it firmly. The size of a clone is reported for some rows only, either as once, few or many, or as a class for expanded clones.

D: -; V: TRBV21-1; J: TRBJ2-1; size: -; CDR3: CASSKIRTNEQFF; DNA: TGTGCCAGCAGCAAAATAAGGACTAATGAGCAGTTCTTC
D: TRBD2; V: TRBV7-9; J: TRBJ2-7; size: -; CDR3: CASSHALAGPSSYEQYF; DNA: TGTGCCAGCAGCCACGCTCTAGCGGGCCCGAGCTCCTACGAGCAGTACTTC
D: TRBD1; V: TRBV5-4; J: TRBJ1-5; size: -; CDR3: CASSPGQGASNQPQHF; DNA: TGTGCCAGCAGCCCGGGACAGGGGGCAAGCAATCAGCCCCAGCATTTT
D: -; V: TRBV5-8; J: TRBJ2-3; size: -; CDR3: CASSQVWGPSQDTQYF; DNA: TGTGCCAGCAGCCAGGTTTGGGGACCCTCGCAAGATACGCAGTATTTT
D: -; V: TRBV7-6; J: TRBJ2-7; size: once; CDR3: CASSFAQGYEQYF; DNA: TGTGCCAGCAGCTTCGCCCAGGGTTACGAGCAGTACTTC
D: TRBD1; V: TRBV2; J: TRBJ1-2; size: -; CDR3: CASRYQGDSGYTF; DNA: TGTGCCAGCAGATATCAGGGGGACTCTGGCTACACCTTC
D: -; V: TRBV7-2; J: TRBJ1-2; size: -; CDR3: CASSPSPGLLGYTF; DNA: TGTGCCAGCAGCCCAAGCCCTGGACTTCTTGGCTACACCTTC
D: -; V: TRBV9; J: TRBJ1-4; size: -; CDR3: CASSVVGTATNEKLFF; DNA: TGTGCCAGCAGCGTAGTGGGGACTGCAACTAATGAAAAACTGTTTTTT
D: TRBD2; V: TRBV9; J: TRBJ2-3; size: few; CDR3: CASSPGGGLGSTDTQYF; DNA: TGTGCCAGCAGTCCTGGGGGGGGACTAGGGTCCACAGATACGCAGTATTTT
D: -; V: TRBV11-2; J: TRBJ2-5; size: -; CDR3: CASSSSRQVRETQYF; DNA: TGTGCCAGCAGCTCCTCCAGACAGGTCAGGGAGACCCAGTACTTC
D: TRBD1; V: TRBV7-9; J: TRBJ2-7; size: -; CDR3: CASSPRDRGFGSYEQYF; DNA: TGTGCCAGCAGCCCACGAGACAGGGGGTTTGGCTCCTACGAGCAGTACTTC
D: -; V: TRBV18; J: TRBJ2-1; size: -; CDR3: CASSPLIRVVGNEQFF; DNA: TGTGCCAGCTCACCACTGATACGGGTGGTGGGGAATGAGCAGTTCTTC
D: TRBD2; V: TRBV7-2; J: TRBJ2-7; size: -; CDR3: CASSLTTSGGAYEQYF; DNA: TGTGCCAGCAGCCTCACCACTAGCGGGGGGGCCTACGAGCAGTACTTC
D: TRBD1; V: TRBV10-2; J: TRBJ1-2; size: few; CDR3: CASSRTGDGYGYTF; DNA: TGCGCCAGCAGCCGGACAGGGGATGGCTATGGCTACACCTTC
D: -; V: TRBV20-1; J: TRBJ1-2; size: -; CDR3: CSASYGYTF; DNA: TGCAGTGCTTCATATGGCTACACCTTC
D: -; V: TRBV7-2; J: TRBJ1-6; size: -; CDR3: CASSLSSYNSPLHF; DNA: TGTGCCAGCAGCCTAAGCTCCTATAATTCACCCCTCCACTTT
D: TRBD2; V: TRBV7-7; J: TRBJ2-1; size: -; CDR3: CASSLIAGGPNEQFF; DNA: TGTGCCAGCAGCTTAATAGCGGGGGGGCCCAATGAGCAGTTCTTC
D: -; V: TRBV27; J: TRBJ2-5; size: -; CDR3: CASSTIDSRETQYF; DNA: TGTGCCAGCAGTACTATCGACTCTCGGGAGACCCAGTACTTC
D: -; V: TRBV27; J: TRBJ1-5; size: -; CDR3: CASSPAGSNQPQHF; DNA: TGTGCCAGCAGTCCGGCAGGTAGCAATCAGCCCCAGCATTTT
D: -; V: TRBV6-5; J: TRBJ2-7; size: -; CDR3: CASSYFRGSSYEQYF; DNA: TGTGCCAGCAGTTACTTCCGGGGGAGCTCCTACGAGCAGTACTTC
D: TRBD2; V: TRBV10-1; J: TRBJ2-1; size: -; CDR3: CASSSGRGNEQFF; DNA: TGCGCCAGCAGTAGCGGGAGGGGCAATGAGCAGTTCTTC
D: TRBD1; V: TRBV19; J: TRBJ1-2; size: -; CDR3: CASSLGTVNDYGYTF; DNA: TGTGCCAGTAGTCTCGGGACAGTGAATGACTATGGCTACACCTTC
D: -; V: TRBV5-1; J: TRBJ2-1; size: -; CDR3: CASSLGGPGRSEQFF; DNA: TGCGCCAGCAGCTTGGGAGGGCCAGGTCGCTCTGAGCAGTTCTTC
D: -; V: TRBV7-9; J: TRBJ2-2; size: -; CDR3: CASSLLGQGTGELFF; DNA: TGTGCCAGCAGCTTACTCGGGCAGGGGACCGGGGAGCTGTTTTTT